This TCR beta chain was recovered during a study of PD-L1 blockade in urothelial cancer. Study context: Most patients, about nine tenths of the roughly 30, were males with bladder-origin cancer.

Time point reported: peripheral blood 6 weeks after treatment start. Diagnoses among patients were locally advanced or metastatic urothelial carcinoma. CDR3 length: 12 residues. Trimming cost V 8 bases and J 3 bases; bases outside gene matches: 2. Germline CDR1 is LNHNV and CDR2 is YYDKDF (reference sequence). Synthetic analogs of TCR templates were spiked into every PCR. TCRdb keeps only in-frame clones here, not all; method: immunoSEQ multiplex PCR. In the table there are under 70,000 clones, 85% to 90% of which are singletons. This clone was found once. This specimen consisted of PBMCs, obtained around atezolizumab (anti-PD-L1) treatment. The sequence came from a man between 60 and 75 years old with urothelial cancer. The J gene is TRBJ2-5, the V gene TRBV15; 8 positions match TRBD2. The DNA of the CDR3 is TGTGCCACCCGGGGGGGCGAAGAGACCCAGTACTTC. As protein: CATRGGEETQYF.